The clone carrying this TCR beta chain has a single count. Its antigen is unknown. The data originate from a study of OX40 agonist ivuxolimab in advanced cancers. Whole-study context: Earlier treatment with anti-PD-1, anti-PD-L1 or anti-CTLA-4 was permitted, and 30% to 40% had received some.

General study points: Blood T cells, both CD4+ and CD8+, expanded clonally by week 6 at 0.1 to 3.0 mg/kg. Among the lowest peripheral clonal expansion occurred in 0.1-3.0 mg/kg partial responders.

The ends lost 3 bases at V and 2 bases at J; junction bases unmatched: 7. This CDR3 is 16 amino acids long. The germline V gene encodes CDR1 SGHDN and CDR2 FVKESK. Drawing of blood for sampling happened at baseline, at cycle 4 day 1, and at cycle 7 day 1. TCRdb's table, derived via immunoSEQ multiplex PCR, lists solely in-frame clones and lacks some. This sample has some 20,000 clones, with 80% to 90% found just once. The chain couples TRBV14 to TRBJ2-1; TRBD2 aligns across 7 bases. The TCR sequence derives from an adult with an advanced solid tumor such as melanoma, head and neck, liver or kidney cancer. This specimen was CD4+ or CD8+ T cells sorted from blood, taken in a trial of the OX40 agonist ivuxolimab. CDR3 coding DNA: TGTGCCAGCAGCCAGGAAGTACTAGCGCCCTACAATGAGCAGTTCTTC. Translation gives CASSQEVLAPYNEQFF. Full variable domain (missing parts from reference TRBV14 and TRBJ2-1): EAGVTQFPSHSVIEKGQTVTLRCDPISGHDNLYWYRRVMGKEIKFLLHFVKESKQDESGMPNNRFLAERTGGTYSTLKVQPAELEDSGVYFCASSQEVLAPYNEQFFGPGTRLTVL.